This T cell receptor (beta chain) was recovered during a study of control samples from healthy donors and cancer patients. V shed 0 bases and J shed 0 bases, with 9 bases lying between them. The CDR3 contains 15 residues. Germline CDR1 LGHNA, CDR2 YSLEER. TCRdb's copy holds only in-frame clones and misses some; the assay was immunoSEQ multiplex PCR. The top ten clones hold about a sixth of a sample with approximately 68,000 clones, 83% of them seen once. What was sequenced was blood. The clonotype comes from a man between 60 and 70 years old in good health. The rearrangement joins TRBV4-3 to TRBJ2-7; unclear D gene. For the CDR3, the DNA is TGCGCCAGCAGCCAAGAGCCCTTCAGCTCCTACGAGCAGTACTTC. Amino acid sequence: CASSQEPFSSYEQYF.